This paragraph covers one T cell receptor (beta chain) sequence. This sample stems from a study of blood T cell repertoires in COVID-19. Data came from immunoSEQ multiplex PCR; TCRdb stores just in-frame clones and leaves some out. The sample gives roughly 150,000 clones, roughly 80% of which show up once; approximately 8.1% is in the top ten. The CDR3 is 17 amino acids. Germline values: CDR1 MDHEN, CDR2 SYDVKM. The ends lost 2 bases at V and 6 bases at J; junction bases unmatched: 10. The rearrangement uses TRBV28 and TRBJ1-6; TRBD1 matches at 7 bases. The source of this sequence is a woman older than 75 with COVID-19, enrolled during active disease. Sequenced material: peripheral blood. The CDR3 reads CASSLPPSQGGNSPLHF. The CDR3 DNA sequence: TGTGCCAGCAGTTTACCCCCCTCGCAGGGGGGTAATTCACCCCTCCACTTT.